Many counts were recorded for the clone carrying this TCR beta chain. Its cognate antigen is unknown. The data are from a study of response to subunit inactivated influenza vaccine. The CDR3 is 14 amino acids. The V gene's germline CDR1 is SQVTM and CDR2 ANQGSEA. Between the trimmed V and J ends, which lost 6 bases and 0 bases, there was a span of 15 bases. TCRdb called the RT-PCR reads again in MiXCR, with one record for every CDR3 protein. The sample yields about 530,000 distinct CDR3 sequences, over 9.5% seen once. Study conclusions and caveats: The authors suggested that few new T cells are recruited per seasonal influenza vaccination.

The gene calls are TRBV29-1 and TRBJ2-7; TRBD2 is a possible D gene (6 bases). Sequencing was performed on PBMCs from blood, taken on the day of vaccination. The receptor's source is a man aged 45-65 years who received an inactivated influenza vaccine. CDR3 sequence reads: CSVGWGVSSYEQYF. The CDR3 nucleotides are TGCAGCGTCGGTTGGGGGGTGAGCTCCTACGAGCAGTACTTC.